This is a list of T cell receptor beta chains from one sample in a study of blood T cell repertoires in COVID-19. Using immunoSEQ multiplex PCR, the repertoire was profiled, and TCRdb retains in-frame clones only, with some absent. This sample carries approximately 140,000 clones, about 80% of them seen once, and the ten largest clones take around 2.2%. Sequencing was carried out using peripheral blood. The receptors derive from an older man with acute or convalescent COVID-19. Both conserved end residues are part of each CDR3. Each record gives: V gene, clone size, J gene, D gene, CDR3 DNA, CDR3 protein. A D gene is named only where the DNA matches it firmly. The size field is filled for only some rows; it gives once, few, many or a size class.

TRBV12-3/TRBV12-4	.	TRBJ2-7	.	TGTGCCAGCAACCTCCCCGGGACTGCGGAGCAGTACTTC	CASNLPGTAEQYF
TRBV5-1	.	TRBJ2-1	TRBD1	TGCGCCAGCACCCTAGAGACAGGGGTCGGCGAGCAGTTCTTC	CASTLETGVGEQFF
TRBV3-1/TRBV3-2	.	TRBJ1-2	.	TGTGCCAGCAGCCAAGGATCCCTTTCGGGGGGTAACTATGGCTACACCTTC	CASSQGSLSGGNYGYTF
TRBV6-5	.	TRBJ1-5	TRBD1	TGTGCCAGCAGCCGGGACAGGGTCAATCAGCCCCAGCATTTT	CASSRDRVNQPQHF
TRBV5-4	.	TRBJ1-2	TRBD1	TGTGCCAGCAGCCTGCCCGAGCATCGGGACAGGGGCTACTATGGCTACACCTTC	CASSLPEHRDRGYYGYTF
TRBV19	.	TRBJ1-6	.	TGTGCCAGTAGTCTGGGACACACAAATTCACCCCTCCACTTT	CASSLGHTNSPLHF
TRBV19	.	TRBJ2-1	TRBD2	TGTGCCAGTAGTAGTAGCGGGAGAAACAATGAGCAGTTCTTC	CASSSSGRNNEQFF
TRBV5-1	.	TRBJ2-2	TRBD1	TGCGCCAGCAGCTTGGTCACCGCTACAGGGGGCTCCGGGGAGCTGTTTTTT	CASSLVTATGGSGELFF
TRBV2	once	TRBJ1-2	TRBD1	TGTGCCAGCTCCGCGGGACAGGGCACCTATGGCTACACCTTC	CASSAGQGTYGYTF
TRBV7-9	.	TRBJ1-2	TRBD1	TGTGCCAGCAGCGAAGGGGGACAGAACTATGGCTACACCTTC	CASSEGGQNYGYTF
TRBV6-5	few	TRBJ1-5	.	TGTGCCAGCAGGAAAACACACGATAGCAATCAGCCCCAGCATTTT	CASRKTHDSNQPQHF
TRBV2	.	TRBJ2-7	.	TGTGCCAGCAGGGTGGGACTGACTTCGAGCTCCTACGAGCAGTACTTC	CASRVGLTSSSYEQYF
TRBV3-1/TRBV3-2	.	TRBJ1-6	TRBD1	TGTGCCAGCTCCCGACAGGGGGCGCAGGGTTCACCCCTCCACTTT	CASSRQGAQGSPLHF
TRBV7-2	.	TRBJ2-7	.	TGTGCCAGCAGCGGAGTTATCGGGTCCTACGAGCAGTACTTC	CASSGVIGSYEQYF
TRBV24-1	.	TRBJ2-1	TRBD1	TGTGCCACCAGTGATCCCGGGACAGGGGTCGGCTCCTACAATGAGCAGTTCTTC	CATSDPGTGVGSYNEQFF
TRBV5-1	.	TRBJ2-1	.	TGCGCCAGCAGCTTGACCGGGCAGGGAGGAGAAAATGAGCAGTTCTTC	CASSLTGQGGENEQFF
TRBV27	once	TRBJ1-1	.	TGTGCCAGCAGTTTATCGACCGGAGGCGGTGAAGCTTTCTTT	CASSLSTGGGEAFF
TRBV6-5	.	TRBJ2-1	TRBD2	TGTGCCAGCAGACAGGGACTAGCGGGAGGGGGTGAGCAGTTCTTC	CASRQGLAGGGEQFF
TRBV6-5	.	TRBJ2-5	TRBD2	TGTGCCAGCAGTAGGACTAGCGGGGTCCAAGAGACCCAGTACTTC	CASSRTSGVQETQYF
TRBV7-6	.	TRBJ2-2	TRBD1	TGTGCCAGCAGCCCGACAGGGCCCTACGTCGGGGAGCTGTTTTTT	CASSPTGPYVGELFF
TRBV9	.	TRBJ1-2	.	TGTGCCAGCAGCGTAGGGGGGGACTATGGCTACACCTTC	CASSVGGDYGYTF
TRBV27	.	TRBJ1-4	TRBD1	TGTGCCAGCAGTCCGGGACAGGGTTATGAAAAACTGTTTTTT	CASSPGQGYEKLFF
TRBV6-4	.	TRBJ1-5	TRBD1	TGTGCCAGCAGTGACCCAAAGGACAGGAAGAATCAGCCCCAGCATTTT	CASSDPKDRKNQPQHF
TRBV3-1/TRBV3-2	once	TRBJ2-3	.	TGTGCCAGCAGCCAAGTTCAGGGGCTCACAGATACGCAGTATTTT	CASSQVQGLTDTQYF
TRBV5-4	.	TRBJ1-2	.	TGTGCCAGCAGCCTTGGAGGAAGCCGACAACCTTTTGGCTACACCTTC	CASSLGGSRQPFGYTF
TRBV9	.	TRBJ2-5	.	TGTGCCAGCAGCCCACGACCGGCAGGGAATTTAGTAGAGACCCAGTACTTC	CASSPRPAGNLVETQYF
TRBV12-5	.	TRBJ1-1	.	TGTGCTAGTGGTTTGTCACAGGGTATTTTAGGTCCCTTCTTT	CASGLSQGILGPFF
TRBV11-3	few	TRBJ2-1	.	TGTGCCAGCAGCTTAACCGAGCAGGGCCCCCAGTTCTTC	CASSLTEQGPQFF
TRBV9	.	TRBJ2-5	TRBD2	TGTGCCAGCAGCTTAAACGGCGGGAGGGAGACCCAGTACTTC	CASSLNGGRETQYF
TRBV5-1	few	TRBJ1-4	TRBD1	TGCGCCAGCAGCTGGGACGGGACAGAGTATGAAAAACTGTTTTTT	CASSWDGTEYEKLFF
TRBV6-5	.	TRBJ1-2	TRBD1	TGTGCCAGCAGTTCCGGACAGGGAGCTAACTATGGCTACACCTTC	CASSSGQGANYGYTF
TRBV9	few	TRBJ1-6	.	TGTGCCAGCAGCGTAGGAGGATCGAATTCACCCCTCCACTTT	CASSVGGSNSPLHF
TRBV28	.	TRBJ1-2	.	TGTGCCAGCAGTTTGGTGGGGACTGGCTATGGCTACACCTTC	CASSLVGTGYGYTF
TRBV4-1	.	TRBJ2-1	TRBD2	TGCGCCAGCAGCCAAAATTTTGGGACTAGCGAGAGGGATGAGCAGTTCTTC	CASSQNFGTSERDEQFF
TRBV5-8	.	TRBJ2-3	TRBD2	TGTGCCAGCAGCTTGGTGGGGGCTAGCGGGAGAGTTGCAGATACGCAGTATTTT	CASSLVGASGRVADTQYF
TRBV19	.	TRBJ2-2	TRBD2	TGTGCCAGTAGAAAACTAGCGGGAGTCGGCGGGGAGCTGTTTTTT	CASRKLAGVGGELFF
TRBV19	once	TRBJ2-5	TRBD1	TGTGCCAGTGGACAGGGCTCACAAGAGACCCAGTACTTC	CASGQGSQETQYF
TRBV4-2	.	TRBJ2-3	TRBD2	TGTGCCAGCAGCCAAGAGTTCCAGCGGGGGGCCAACACAGATACGCAGTATTTT	CASSQEFQRGANTDTQYF
TRBV7-9	.	TRBJ2-7	.	TGTGCCAGCAGCTTCCCAGTTTCCTACGAGCAGTACTTC	CASSFPVSYEQYF
TRBV5-1	once	TRBJ2-7	TRBD1	TGCGCCAGCAGCTTGGCCATCGGACAGGGCTACGAGCAGTACTTC	CASSLAIGQGYEQYF
TRBV28	once	TRBJ1-2	TRBD1	TGTGCCAGCAGTAATACAGGGGGCGTGATCTATGGCTACACCTTC	CASSNTGGVIYGYTF
TRBV2	.	TRBJ1-5	TRBD1	TGTGCCAGCAGTGATGGGACAGTCAATCAGCCCCAGCATTTT	CASSDGTVNQPQHF
TRBV2	.	TRBJ2-5	.	TGTGCCAGCAGGCAGGGGAGTGGAGAGACCCAGTACTTC	CASRQGSGETQYF
TRBV28	once	TRBJ2-7	.	TGTGCCAGCAGTTTAGGTGGGAGAGCGGGCCCAAACTACGAGCAGTACTTC	CASSLGGRAGPNYEQYF
TRBV7-9	.	TRBJ2-7	TRBD2	TGTGCCAGCAGCTCCCTCTTGGCGGGAGTCGCCGAGCAGTACTTC	CASSSLLAGVAEQYF
TRBV12-3/TRBV12-4	.	TRBJ1-3	.	TGCGCCAGCGGGCCCAGCTCTGGAAACACCATATATTTT	CASGPSSGNTIYF
TRBV5-1	.	TRBJ2-7	TRBD2	TGCGCCAGCAGCATGGGGGGAGGGAACGAGCAGTACTTC	CASSMGGGNEQYF
TRBV6-4	.	TRBJ2-1	TRBD2	TGTGCCAGCCTTCCCAGGGGCCCTAGACTAGCGGGGCAGACTAATGAGCAGTTCTTC	CASLPRGPRLAGQTNEQFF
TRBV19	.	TRBJ1-2	TRBD1	TGTGCCAGTAGTACAAACCGGGACAGGGTTAATTATGGCTACACCTTC	CASSTNRDRVNYGYTF